The 8 T cell receptor beta chains listed next were all sequenced from one sample in a study of blood T cell repertoires in COVID-19. Clones were sequenced by immunoSEQ multiplex PCR, and TCRdb holds only the in-frame ones, with some missing. The table includes about 220,000 clones, roughly 82% detected once. The sequenced sample consisted of peripheral blood. These receptors all come from a man aged 45-65 years with active or convalescent COVID-19.

V gene TRBV2 combines with J gene TRBJ2-1, with 15 bases identical to TRBD2. The V segment lost 6 bases and the J segment 0 bases; nucleotides outside the gene matches: 6. CDR3 length: 18 amino acids. CDR1 is SNHLY and CDR2 is FYNNEI in the germline V gene. The CDR3 sequence: CASSPGTSGGSSYNEQFF. In nucleotides, the CDR3 is TGTGCCAGCAGCCCCGGGACTAGCGGGGGGAGCTCCTACAATGAGCAGTTCTTC. The full variable domain, its missing parts supplied by reference TRBV2 and TRBJ2-1, is EPEVTQTPSHQVTQMGQEVILRCVPISNHLYFYWYRQILGQKVEFLVSFYNNEISEKSEIFDDQFSVERPDGSNFTLKIRSTKLEDSAMYFCASSPGTSGGSSYNEQFFGPGTRLTVL.

The chain joins TRBV7-8 to TRBJ2-2; 7 bases line up with TRBD1. In germline, CDR1 is SGHVS, CDR2 FQNEAQ. CDR3 length: 17 amino acids. Losses at the gene ends were 6 bases for V and 0 bases for J; bases not matched to a gene: 10. This CDR3 is CASSRDSSFANTGELFF. Here the CDR3 DNA reads TGTGCCAGCAGTCGGGACAGTTCTTTCGCGAACACCGGGGAGCTGTTTTTT. The full variable domain, in which reference TRBV7-8 and TRBJ2-2 provide the parts outside the CDR3, is GAGVSQSPRYKVAKRGQDVALRCDPISGHVSLFWYQQALGQGPEFLTYFQNEAQLDKSGLPSDRFFAERPEGSVSTLKIQRTQQEDSAVYLCASSRDSSFANTGELFFGEGSRLTVL.

V and J are TRBV20-1 and TRBJ2-7, with D unresolved. Germline CDR1 and CDR2: DFQATT and SNEGSKA (reference sequence). CDR3 size: 11 residues. With 4 bases removed from V and 3 bases from J, the gap between germline ends came to 7 bases. CDR3 sequence reads: CSANNIYEQYF. The CDR3 DNA sequence: TGCAGTGCTAACAATATCTACGAGCAGTACTTC.

This chain uses TRBV10-3 with TRBJ1-2; 8 nucleotides match TRBD1. This CDR3 is built from 13 residues. CDR1 and CDR2 (germline): ENHRY, SYGVKD. V shed 2 bases and J 5 bases; nucleotides not matched to a gene: 1. In nucleotides, the CDR3 is TGTGCCATCAGTGAGAGGACAGGGTATGGCTACACCTTC. Translating it yields CAISERTGYGYTF.

The genes are TRBV5-1 and TRBJ2-3; tentative D call: TRBD2 (6 bases). V was trimmed by 5 bases and J by 0 bases, leaving 10 bases between them. Germline lookup yields CDR1 SGHRS and CDR2 YFSETQ. The CDR3 consists of 14 residues. CDR3 residues: CASSFGGSTDTQYF. Here the CDR3 DNA reads TGCGCCAGCAGTTTCGGGGGTAGCACAGATACGCAGTATTTT.

The chain carries TRBV9 and TRBJ2-1; 8 bases fit TRBD2. CDR3 length: 17 residues. The ends lost 0 bases at V and 5 bases at J; junction bases unmatched: 10. Germline V lookup: CDR1 SGDLS, CDR2 YYNGEE. In DNA form, the CDR3 reads TGTGCCAGCAGCGTAGGGACGGGAGGGCCTTATGACAATGAGCAGTTCTTC. Translating gives CASSVGTGGPYDNEQFF.

This chain links TRBV28 with TRBJ1-2, with 8 bases fitting TRBD1. V dropped 2 bases and J dropped 4; count of bases not matched to a gene: 9. CDR3 size: 16 residues. Germline loops: CDR1 MDHEN, CDR2 SYDVKM. DNA of the CDR3: TGTGCCAGCAGTTTAGTCAGAACCAGGGGGCTCTATGGCTACACCTTC. Translating gives CASSLVRTRGLYGYTF.

This chain uses TRBV4-1 with TRBJ1-5, with 9 bases aligning to TRBD1. With 1 base clipped from V and 2 bases from J, the junction kept 9 bases outside the gene matches. Per the germline V gene, CDR1 is MGHRA and CDR2 is YSYEKL. CDR3 length: 18 amino acids. Here the CDR3 DNA reads TGCGCCAGCAGCCAAGGTAGACCGGGACAGGGCGGCAATCAGCCCCAGCATTTT. Protein: CASSQGRPGQGGNQPQHF.